This T cell receptor beta chain was identified during a study of a mutant IDH1 vaccine in newly diagnosed glioma. Turning to the study itself: Previous care, which was radiotherapy, temozolomide, or both, most often involved both. V12 took place at week 35, and V13 at week 47.

A remark on this clone: Its antigen remains unidentified.

V was shortened by 1 base and J by 6 bases, with 12 bases between the two germline ends. Germline loops: CDR1 SGHNT, CDR2 YYREEE (reference sequence). There are 14 residues in the CDR3. The study's findings and limits: Among patients, roughly 93% showed immune responses induced by the vaccine.

The table came from immunoSEQ multiplex PCR; TCRdb's copy has only in-frame clones and leaves some out. Of roughly 86,000 clones listed, 81% are singletons. Time point meaning: week 47, end of study. Each vaccine dose was 300 ug of mutant IDH1 20-mer peptide, with topical imiquimod. Patients were given eight vaccinations, scheduled in weeks 1, 3, 5, 7, 11, 15, 19 and 23. The rearrangement joins TRBV5-4 to TRBJ2-3; possibly TRBD1 for D (6 bases). This TCR came from a middle-aged man with glioma. This specimen consisted of PBMCs, obtained from a glioma patient whose treatment included an IDH1 peptide vaccine. The CDR3 loop is CASSLMGARDTQYF. Written as DNA, the CDR3 is TGTGCCAGCAGCTTGATGGGGGCAAGGGATACGCAGTATTTT.